This T cell receptor beta chain originates from a study of T cell changes during pregnancy in multiple sclerosis. Assay: immunoSEQ multiplex PCR; the TCRdb copy retains only in-frame clones and omits some. The table lists around 85,000 clones, about nine tenths of them singletons, with around 3.3% in the top ten. This sample comprised PBMCs, obtained in the first trimester of pregnancy. This TCR was sampled from a female donor in good health, serving as a control in a pregnancy study. Some clones in this sample may be carry-over from other donors' samples.

CDR3 in DNA: TGTGCCAGCAGCTCGCAGACAGGGACGACTGAAGCTTTCTTT. Its protein product is CASSSQTGTTEAFF. The chain joins TRBV7-9 to TRBJ1-1; TRBD1 agrees at 7 bases. Germline lookup yields CDR1 SEHNR and CDR2 FQNEAQ (reference sequence). V trimming: 4 bases; J trimming: 5 bases; junction bases outside the gene matches: 7. This CDR3 has 14 residues.